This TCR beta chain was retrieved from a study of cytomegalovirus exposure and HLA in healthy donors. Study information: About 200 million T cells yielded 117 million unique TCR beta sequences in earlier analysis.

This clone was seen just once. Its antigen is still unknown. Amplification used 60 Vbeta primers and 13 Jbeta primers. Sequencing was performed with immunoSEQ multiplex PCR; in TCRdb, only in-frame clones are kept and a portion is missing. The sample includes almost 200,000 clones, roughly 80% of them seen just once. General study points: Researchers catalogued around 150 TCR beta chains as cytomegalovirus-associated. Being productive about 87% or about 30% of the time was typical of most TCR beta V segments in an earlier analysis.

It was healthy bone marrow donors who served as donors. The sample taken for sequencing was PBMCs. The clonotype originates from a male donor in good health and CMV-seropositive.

The CDR3 here is CASSQSEPNSPLHF. CDR3 bases: TGCGCCAGCAGCCAATCGGAGCCCAATTCACCCCTCCACTTT. The genes are TRBV4-3 and TRBJ1-6; D is ambiguous. Germline CDR1 is LGHNA and CDR2 is YSLEER. The CDR3 runs 14 residues. Trimming removed 2 bases from V and 7 bases from J, with 9 bases in between.